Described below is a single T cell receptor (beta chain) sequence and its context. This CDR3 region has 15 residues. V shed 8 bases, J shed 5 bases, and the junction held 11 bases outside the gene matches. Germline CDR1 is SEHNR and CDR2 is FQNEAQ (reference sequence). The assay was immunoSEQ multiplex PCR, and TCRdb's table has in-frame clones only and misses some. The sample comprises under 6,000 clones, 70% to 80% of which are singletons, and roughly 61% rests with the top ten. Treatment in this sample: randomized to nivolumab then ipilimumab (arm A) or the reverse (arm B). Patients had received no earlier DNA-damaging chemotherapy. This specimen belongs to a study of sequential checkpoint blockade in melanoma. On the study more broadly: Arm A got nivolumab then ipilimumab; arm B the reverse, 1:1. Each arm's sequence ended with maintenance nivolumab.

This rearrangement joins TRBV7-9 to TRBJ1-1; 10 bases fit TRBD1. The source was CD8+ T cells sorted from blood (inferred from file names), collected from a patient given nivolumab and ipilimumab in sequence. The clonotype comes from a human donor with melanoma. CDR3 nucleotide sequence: TGTGCCAGCTTTCTTAGGGGGACAGGGGTGACTGAAGCTTTCTTT. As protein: CASFLRGTGVTEAFF.